This TCR beta chain was documented in a study of neurological immune-mediated disorders. Overall study findings and caveats: No expanded-clone CDR3 amino acid sequence recurred across subjects, suggesting private TCR-beta repertoires.

Sample time point: technical triplicate 2. It was from 2 million PBMCs stored at -80 C that the unsorted libraries were obtained. With 10-nucleotide random UMIs, 5'RACE was used to make the cDNA. TCRdb analysed the 5' RACE reads with MiXCR anew, one entry per CDR3 protein. Of roughly 57,000 distinct CDR3 sequences in the sample, nearly 25% are singletons; the top ten hold under 5.5%. Many counts were recorded for this clonotype. Its antigen is as yet unknown. CDR3 length equals 15 residues. V was clipped by 7 bases and J by 1 base, with 16 bases between them. The receptor was derived from a man between 60 and 75 years old with HTLV-1-associated myelopathy (HAM/TSP). The chain couples TRBV12-3 or TRBV12-4 to TRBJ1-1; possibly TRBD1 for D (5 bases). Specimen: PBMCs. The CDR3 DNA sequence: TGTGCCAGCATCACGTCGGGGGTGAAGAACACTGAAGCTTTCTTT. Amino acid sequence: CASITSGVKNTEAFF.